These 3 T cell receptor beta chains share one sample of origin, sequenced in a study of CD8+ T cells in alopecia areata. TCR sequencing used cDNA made by reverse transcription of extracted RNA. Here immunoSEQ multiplex PCR was the method, and the copy in TCRdb shows in-frame clones only, minus some. The repertoire holds around 60,000 clones, with roughly 47% as singletons. Material: NKG2D-low CD8+ T cells sorted from blood. The receptors derive from a human donor with alopecia areata.

This clone was counted a few times. The chain joins TRBV14 to TRBJ1-2, with a tentative D call TRBD1 (5 bases). This CDR3 region has 13 residues. Germline CDR1 reads SGHDN; CDR2 reads FVKESK. Trimming left V 1 base short and J 5 bases short, with 8 bases between. The CDR3 region has the DNA TGTGCCAGCAGCCAAGGGACAATGTATGGCTACACCTTC. This gives the protein CASSQGTMYGYTF. Variable domain in full (rest from reference TRBV14 and TRBJ1-2): EAGVTQFPSHSVIEKGQTVTLRCDPISGHDNLYWYRRVMGKEIKFLLHFVKESKQDESGMPNNRFLAERTGGTYSTLKVQPAELEDSGVYFCASSQGTMYGYTFGSGTRLTVV.

The chain links TRBV30 to TRBJ2-1, with no clear D. With 0 bases removed from V and 5 bases from J, the gap between germline ends came to 5 bases. Germline V gene data show CDR1 as GTSNPN and CDR2 as SVGIG (reference sequence). The CDR3 is 12 residues long. The CDR3 nucleotides are TGTGCCTGGAGTGTAGTCAACAATGAGCAGTTCTTC. It translates to CAWSVVNNEQFF.

This clone has just a few counts. The V call is TRBV7-2, the J call TRBJ2-3; the D gene is possibly TRBD2 (6 bases). The germline gives CDR1 SGHTA, CDR2 FQGNSA. V was pared by 4 bases and J by 0 bases, with 11 bases between. There are 15 residues in the CDR3. The CDR3 protein is CASSYRGTSTDTQYF. Written as DNA, the CDR3 is TGTGCCAGCAGCTATCGCGGGACGAGCACAGATACGCAGTATTTT.